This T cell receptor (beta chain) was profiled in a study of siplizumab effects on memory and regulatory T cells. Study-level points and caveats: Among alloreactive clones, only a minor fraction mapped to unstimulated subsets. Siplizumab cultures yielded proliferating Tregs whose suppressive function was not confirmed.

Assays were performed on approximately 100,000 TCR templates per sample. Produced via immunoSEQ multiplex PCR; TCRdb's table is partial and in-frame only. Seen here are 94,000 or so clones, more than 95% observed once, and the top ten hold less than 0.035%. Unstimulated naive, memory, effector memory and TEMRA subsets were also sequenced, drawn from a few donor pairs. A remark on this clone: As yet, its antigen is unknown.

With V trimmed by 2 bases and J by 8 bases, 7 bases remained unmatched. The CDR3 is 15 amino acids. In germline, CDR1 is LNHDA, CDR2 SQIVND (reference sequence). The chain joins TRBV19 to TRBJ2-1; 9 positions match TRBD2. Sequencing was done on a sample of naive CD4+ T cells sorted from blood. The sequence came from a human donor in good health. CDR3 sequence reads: CASSIRTSEGDEQFF. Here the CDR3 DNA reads TGTGCCAGTAGTATACGGACTAGCGAGGGAGATGAGCAGTTCTTC.